This T cell receptor (beta chain) was sequenced in a study of T cell repertoires in cytomegalovirus infection. Study results and limitations: CMV-specific TCR beta clonotypes restricted by HLA-C dominated the ex vivo response.

V lost 2 bases to trimming and J lost 11 bases, with 19 bases between them. Germline-derived CDR1 and CDR2 are KGHSH and LQKENI. The CDR3 totals 15 residues. This clonotype was seen repeatedly, ten times or more. Its specificity is not known. TCRdb ran MiXCR on the reads and lists one entry per CDR3 protein. The table lists about 260,000 distinct CDR3 sequences, about an eighth of them singletons. Sequenced: PBMCs. The chain combines TRBV18 with TRBJ1-5; D gene unclear. The sequence derives from a human donor in good health (CMV status not recorded). Some clones in this sample may be carry-over from other donors' samples. CDR3 nucleotides: TGTGCCAGCTCACCAGAGAGGAAGCTCGGGAGTTCCCAGCATTTT. Amino acid sequence: CASSPERKLGSSQHF.